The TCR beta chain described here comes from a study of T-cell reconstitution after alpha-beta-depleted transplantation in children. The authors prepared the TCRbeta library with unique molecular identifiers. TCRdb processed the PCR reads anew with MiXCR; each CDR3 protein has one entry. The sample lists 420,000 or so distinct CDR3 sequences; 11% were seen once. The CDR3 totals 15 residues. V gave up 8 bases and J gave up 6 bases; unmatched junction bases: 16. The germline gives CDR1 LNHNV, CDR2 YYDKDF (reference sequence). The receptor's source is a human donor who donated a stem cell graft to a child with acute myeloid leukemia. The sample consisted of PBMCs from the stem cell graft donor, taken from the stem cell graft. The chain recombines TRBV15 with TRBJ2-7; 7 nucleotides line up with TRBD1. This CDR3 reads CATGNRGRLPPEQYF. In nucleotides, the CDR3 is TGTGCCACCGGGAACAGGGGCCGGCTCCCCCCCGAGCAGTACTTC.